Listed below are T cell receptor beta chains from one sample, sequenced in a study of control samples from healthy donors and cancer patients. Sequencing was performed with immunoSEQ multiplex PCR; in TCRdb, only in-frame clones are kept and a portion is missing. The sample includes approximately 150,000 clones, 75% to 95% seen only once; the top ten take 3.2%. The sequencing sample was made of blood. The receptors come from a man aged 30 to 39 in good health. The CDR3 runs from the conserved cysteine through the conserved F or W. D genes are given only for firm matches. Where a row states a size, it is once, few, many or the class of an expanded clone; other rows omit it.

j_call clone_size d_call v_call cdr3_aa cdr3_nt
TRBJ1-2 . TRBD1 TRBV19 CASSLTGGSSNYGYTF TGTGCCAGTAGCTTGACAGGGGGCTCTTCTAACTATGGCTACACCTTC
TRBJ2-7 . . TRBV9 CASSADVGGASYEQYF TGTGCCAGCAGCGCCGACGTGGGGGGCGCTTCCTACGAGCAGTACTTC
TRBJ1-5 . . TRBV3-1/TRBV3-2 CASSQAAPRGNQPQHF TGTGCCAGCAGCCAAGCGGCCCCAAGGGGTAATCAGCCCCAGCATTTT
TRBJ1-5 . . TRBV6-1 CASSERGGSNQPQHF TGTGCCAGCAGTGAAAGGGGGGGGTCCAATCAGCCCCAGCATTTT
TRBJ1-1 . . TRBV6-1 CASSGQHLRGNTEAFF TGTGCCAGCAGTGGCCAACATCTGCGGGGGAACACTGAAGCTTTCTTT
TRBJ1-5 . . TRBV21-1 CASNESQQNSNQPQHF TGTGCCAGCAACGAATCACAGCAAAATAGCAATCAGCCCCAGCATTTT
TRBJ1-2 . TRBD1 TRBV11-1 CASRRGTGGHGYTF TGTGCCAGCAGAAGAGGGACAGGGGGACATGGCTACACCTTC
TRBJ2-7 . TRBD1 TRBV27 CASSPRTSDRGKREQYF TGTGCCAGCAGTCCGCGGACCTCGGACAGGGGGAAACGCGAGCAGTACTTC
TRBJ2-4 . . TRBV18 CASSSLTGREGSAKNIQYF TGTGCCAGCTCATCACTGACAGGGAGGGAGGGGTCAGCCAAAAACATTCAGTACTTC
TRBJ2-1 . TRBD2 TRBV2 CASSEEWGTSGDEQFF TGTGCCAGCAGTGAAGAATGGGGGACTAGCGGGGATGAGCAGTTCTTC
TRBJ2-4 . . TRBV10-3 CAISESARGHIQYF TGTGCCATCAGTGAGTCTGCCAGGGGTCACATTCAGTACTTC
TRBJ2-7 . . TRBV14 CASSLGRGTYEQYF TGTGCCAGCAGCCTGGGAAGAGGGACCTACGAGCAGTACTTC
TRBJ1-3 few . TRBV9 CASSDRTSSSGNTIYF TGTGCCAGCAGCGATCGGACGTCTTCCTCTGGAAACACCATATATTTT
TRBJ2-7 . . TRBV13 CASSLDGETYEQYF TGTGCCAGCAGCTTAGATGGAGAGACGTACGAGCAGTACTTC
TRBJ1-5 . TRBD1 TRBV2 CASSVIGDRDDDQPQHF TGTGCCAGCAGTGTTATTGGGGACAGGGATGACGATCAGCCCCAGCATTTT
TRBJ1-2 . . TRBV29-1 CSAFGRDYGYTF TGCAGCGCCTTCGGACGAGACTATGGCTACACCTTC
TRBJ2-2 . . TRBV27 CASRRTLTGELFF TGTGCCAGCAGGAGGACTTTGACCGGGGAGCTGTTTTTT
TRBJ2-7 . . TRBV30 CAWGLTDTYEQYF TGTGCCTGGGGTCTGACAGACACCTACGAGCAGTACTTC
TRBJ2-7 . . TRBV28 CASTPGGEQYF TGTGCCAGCACCCCAGGGGGGGAGCAGTACTTC
TRBJ1-2 once . TRBV2 CASSVQNYGYTF TGTGCCAGCAGTGTACAGAACTATGGCTACACCTTC
TRBJ1-4 . . TRBV15 CATSRDLRSLSEKLFF TGTGCCACCAGCAGAGATCTCCGATCATTGTCCGAAAAACTGTTTTTT
TRBJ1-1 . TRBD1 TRBV15 CATSRASIRDRGAEAFF TGTGCCACCAGCAGAGCCTCAATCCGGGACAGGGGCGCTGAAGCTTTCTTT